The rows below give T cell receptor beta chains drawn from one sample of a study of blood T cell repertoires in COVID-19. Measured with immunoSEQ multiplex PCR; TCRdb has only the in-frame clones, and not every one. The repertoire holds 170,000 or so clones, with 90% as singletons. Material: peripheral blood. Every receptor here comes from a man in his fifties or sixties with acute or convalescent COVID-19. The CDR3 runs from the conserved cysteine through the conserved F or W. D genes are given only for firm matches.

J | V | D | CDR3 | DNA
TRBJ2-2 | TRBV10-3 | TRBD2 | CATTGTSGRASGELFF | TGTGCCACCACCGGGACTAGCGGGAGGGCCTCCGGGGAGCTGTTTTTT
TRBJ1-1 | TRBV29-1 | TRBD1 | CSVCRGLNTEAFF | TGCAGCGTGTGCAGGGGGCTTAACACTGAAGCTTTCTTT
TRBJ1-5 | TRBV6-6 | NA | CANGRQDQPQHF | TGTGCCAACGGTCGGCAGGATCAGCCCCAGCATTTT
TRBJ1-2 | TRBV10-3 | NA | CATTTDTGSRGYTF | TGTGCCACGACTACCGATACAGGGTCCCGCGGCTACACCTTC
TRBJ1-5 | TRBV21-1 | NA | CASSKDRTPGGYSNQPQHF | TGTGCCAGCAGCAAAGATCGGACCCCAGGGGGGTATAGCAATCAGCCCCAGCATTTT
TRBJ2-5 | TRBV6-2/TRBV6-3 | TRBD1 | CASSHGDRGYTNQETQYF | TGTGCCAGCAGCCATGGGGACAGGGGGTATACTAATCAAGAGACCCAGTACTTC
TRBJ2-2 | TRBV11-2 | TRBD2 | CASSPGRLAGGNTGELFF | TGTGCCAGCAGCCCGGGCCGCCTAGCGGGGGGGAACACCGGGGAGCTGTTTTTT
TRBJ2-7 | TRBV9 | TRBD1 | CASSVGGTGVGEQYF | TGTGCCAGCAGCGTAGGAGGGACAGGGGTCGGTGAGCAGTACTTC
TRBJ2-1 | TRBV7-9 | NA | CASSLGPREGNEQFF | TGTGCCAGCAGCTTAGGTCCCCGGGAAGGTAATGAGCAGTTCTTC
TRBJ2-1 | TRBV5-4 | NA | CASTPRGFLSYNEQFF | TGTGCCAGCACCCCTCGAGGTTTCCTCTCCTACAATGAGCAGTTCTTC
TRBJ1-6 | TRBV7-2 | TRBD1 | CASSLTGGRNSPLHF | TGTGCCAGCAGCTTAACAGGGGGCCGTAATTCACCCCTCCACTTT